This passage covers 29 T cell receptor beta chains from one sample sequenced in a study of blood T cell repertoires in COVID-19. TCRdb's copy holds only in-frame clones and misses some; the assay was immunoSEQ multiplex PCR. The table has about 400,000 clones, 70% to 90% seen once; the top ten hold 0.95% to 1.5%. The source material was peripheral blood. The receptors come from a man in his forties with acute or convalescent COVID-19.

The CDR3 reads CASSLGTSGPTDTQYF. The CDR3 DNA reads TGTGCCAGCTCACTCGGGACTAGCGGGCCCACAGATACGCAGTATTTT. The genes are TRBV18 and TRBJ2-3, with 12 positions matching TRBD2. There are 16 residues in the CDR3. The V segment lost 4 bases and the J segment 2 bases; nucleotides outside the gene matches: 4. Germline V gene data show CDR1 as KGHSH and CDR2 as LQKENI.

The chain employs TRBV15 and TRBJ1-1, with D perhaps TRBD1 (5 bases). V was clipped by 1 base and J by 5 bases, with 11 bases between them. CDR1 and CDR2 (germline): LNHNV, YYDKDF (reference sequence). The CDR3 has 14 residues. The CDR3 here is CATSRARGATEAFF. CDR3 nucleotides: TGTGCCACCAGCAGAGCCCGTGGGGCGACTGAAGCTTTCTTT.

This clone was seen a handful of times. The V and J genes are TRBV12-5 and TRBJ2-6; 10 bases align to TRBD1. V lost 6 bases, J lost 3 bases, and 11 bases stayed unmatched. Germline-derived CDR1 and CDR2 are LGHNT and FRNRAP. This CDR3 has 18 residues. The CDR3 sequence: CASGPDRGRLGGANVLTF. For the CDR3, the DNA is TGTGCTAGTGGGCCCGACAGGGGGCGGTTAGGTGGGGCCAACGTCCTGACTTTC. Variable domain in full (rest from reference TRBV12-5 and TRBJ2-6): DARVTQTPRHKVTEMGQEVTMRCQPILGHNTVFWYRQTMMQGLELLAYFRNRAPLDDSGMPKDRFSAEMPDATLATLKIQPSEPRDSAVYFCASGPDRGRLGGANVLTFGAGSRLTVL.

The CDR3 loop reads CASSMRKSNQPQHF. The CDR3 DNA is TGTGCCAGTAGTATGAGGAAAAGCAATCAGCCCCAGCATTTT. The J gene is TRBJ1-5, the V gene TRBV19; D gene unclear. CDR1 is LNHDA, CDR2 SQIVND, per germline (reference sequence). The germline V and J ends were trimmed by 3 bases and 1 base, with 7 bases remaining between them. The CDR3 is made up of 14 amino acids.

Notes on this clone: One junction end does not reproduce the germline sequence, and a read error may be involved. The chain combines TRBV5-8 with TRBJ1-2, with TRBD1 identical over 8 bases. Germline V gene lookup returns CDR1 SGHTS and CDR2 YDEGEE. The CDR3 length is 15 residues. The CDR3, as DNA: TGTGCCAGCAGCTTGGACTCTGGCAGGGGGCGGCCACCGATCTTC. As protein: CASSLDSGRGRPPIF. The full variable domain, its missing parts supplied by reference TRBV5-8 and TRBJ1-2, is EAGVTQSPTHLIKTRGQQATLRCSPISGHTSVYWYQQALGLGLQFLLWYDEGEERNRGNFPPRFSGRQFPNYSSELNVNALELEDSALYLCASSLDSGRGRPPIFGSGTRLTVV.

Regarding this clone: The sample contains more than one DNA sequence encoding this CDR3. CDR3 nucleotide sequence: TGTGCCAGCAGCCCCCGACAGGGGGATCAGCCCCAGCATTTT. Its protein is CASSPRQGDQPQHF. The rearrangement joins TRBV7-2 to TRBJ1-5; 9 nucleotides line up with TRBD1. Germline-derived CDR1 and CDR2 are SGHTA and FQGNSA. There are 14 residues in the CDR3. V lost 5 bases and J lost 5; bases outside the gene matches: 4. Complete variable domain (other parts from reference TRBV7-2 and TRBJ1-5): GAGVSQSPSNKVTEKGKDVELRCDPISGHTALYWYRQSLGQGLEFLIYFQGNSAPDKSGLPSDRFSAERTGGSVSTLTIQRTQQEDSAVYLCASSPRQGDQPQHFGDGTRLSIL.

This chain joins TRBV5-4 and TRBJ2-1; 10 bases are shared with TRBD2. From germline, CDR1 is SGHNT and CDR2 YYREEE (reference sequence). This CDR3 is 15 amino acids long. J was trimmed by 5 bases and V by 0 bases; bases with no gene match: 2. CDR3: CASSLATSGHNEQFF. The CDR3 DNA follows: TGTGCCAGCAGCTTGGCGACTAGCGGGCACAATGAGCAGTTCTTC.

The chain links TRBV30 to TRBJ1-3; the D is unclear. V lost 3 bases and J 1 base, leaving 13 bases between the germline ends. This CDR3 region has 15 residues. CDR1 and CDR2 (germline): GTSNPN, SVGIG (reference sequence). For the CDR3, the DNA is TGTGCCTGGAGCGACTCTTATTTTTCTGGAAACACCATATATTTT. Protein sequence: CAWSDSYFSGNTIYF.

The gene calls are TRBV18 and TRBJ2-3, with 10 bases matching TRBD2. There are 15 residues in the CDR3. Per germline, CDR1 KGHSH and CDR2 LQKENI. The junction had 1 base not matched to a gene; V was cut back by 1 base and J by 3 bases. The CDR3 reads CASSPQLAGTDTQYF. Here the CDR3 DNA reads TGTGCCAGCTCACCACAACTAGCGGGGACAGATACGCAGTATTTT. The full variable domain, with the rest looked up from reference TRBV18 and TRBJ2-3, is NAGVMQNPRHLVRRRGQEARLRCSPMKGHSHVYWYRQLPEEGLKFMVYLQKENIIDESGMPKERFSAEFPKEGPSILRIQQVVRGDSAAYFCASSPQLAGTDTQYFGPGTRLTVL.

Of note for this clone: The sample contains more than one DNA sequence encoding this CDR3. The CDR3 sequence is CASSQGENTEAFF. CDR3 DNA sequence: TGTGCCAGCTCTCAGGGGGAGAACACTGAAGCTTTCTTT. V gene TRBV28 combines with J gene TRBJ1-1; 7 positions agree with TRBD1. The germline V gene encodes CDR1 MDHEN and CDR2 SYDVKM. There are 13 residues in the CDR3. V was pared by 8 bases and J by 1 base, with 4 bases of the junction left unmatched.

The chain uses TRBV6-5 and TRBJ1-4; D may be TRBD1 (6 bases). This CDR3 has 15 residues. Trimming stripped 6 bases from V and 8 bases from J, with 19 bases between. Looked up from germline, CDR1 is MNHEY and CDR2 is SVGAGI. Here the CDR3 reads CASRKGQRPLEKLFF. As DNA, the CDR3 is TGTGCCAGCAGGAAAGGACAGCGGCCTCTGGAAAAACTGTTTTTT.

CDR3: CASSLDPRSGSAFF. CDR3 coding DNA: TGTGCCAGCAGCTTGGACCCCAGGTCGGGGTCAGCTTTCTTT. The chain uses TRBV5-8 and TRBJ1-1, with no clear D. Germline V gene sequence: CDR1 SGHTS, CDR2 YDEGEE. The germline V and J ends were trimmed by 0 bases and 10 bases, with 16 bases remaining between them. The CDR3 is made up of 14 amino acids.

This rearrangement joins TRBV9 to TRBJ1-5; 7 bases match TRBD1. With V trimmed by 3 bases and J by 0 bases, 9 bases remained unmatched. Germline lookup yields CDR1 SGDLS and CDR2 YYNGEE. The CDR3 covers 17 residues. CDR3 protein: CASSEGAGQLSNQPQHF. In nucleotides, the CDR3 is TGTGCCAGCAGCGAAGGGGCGGGACAGCTTAGCAATCAGCCCCAGCATTTT.

The V gene is TRBV10-3, the J gene TRBJ2-2; D possibly corresponds to TRBD2 (6 bases). CDR3 size: 17 residues. Germline V gives CDR1 ENHRY, CDR2 SYGVKD. V was shortened by 6 bases and J by 1 base, with 18 bases between the two germline ends. This CDR3 reads CAIRRRGASENTGELFF. The CDR3 DNA sequence: TGTGCCATCAGACGCCGAGGGGCTAGCGAGAACACCGGGGAGCTGTTTTTT.

The V call is TRBV6-5, the J call TRBJ2-7; 10 bases fit TRBD2. Germline V CDR1 and CDR2: MNHEY, SVGAGI. The V segment lost 7 bases and the J segment 6 bases; nucleotides outside the gene matches: 6. The CDR3 loop spans 13 amino acids. The CDR3 reads CASKAGGPLEQYF. The CDR3 DNA follows: TGTGCCAGCAAAGCGGGAGGGCCACTCGAGCAGTACTTC.

V and J are TRBV27 and TRBJ2-7; 8 bases are a match to TRBD1. The CDR3 has 15 residues. Trimming at V came to 6 bases and at J to 5 bases, leaving 12 bases not matched to a gene. Germline V gene sequence: CDR1 MNHEY, CDR2 SMNVEV (reference sequence). CDR3 sequence (DNA): TGTGCCAGCAGGCGTGGGGAAGCAGGGGGCAACGAGCAGTACTTC. Amino acids: CASRRGEAGGNEQYF.

The J gene is TRBJ1-1, the V gene TRBV6-4; 9 bases align to TRBD1. V shed 0 bases and J 4 bases; nucleotides not matched to a gene: 12. The germline CDR1 and CDR2 sequences are MRHNA and SNTAGT. CDR3 size: 18 residues. In DNA, the CDR3 is TGTGCCAGCAGTGACTCCTTCGGGACAGGGCACCCCTCCACTGAAGCTTTCTTT. Translated: CASSDSFGTGHPSTEAFF.

V and J are TRBV2 and TRBJ1-5; D is possibly TRBD1 (5 bases). Germline V CDR1 and CDR2: SNHLY, FYNNEI. V was clipped by 6 bases and J by 6 bases, with 18 bases between them. The CDR3 loop spans 15 amino acids. This CDR3 is CASRATVQRGQPQHF. Written as DNA, the CDR3 is TGTGCCAGCAGAGCGACAGTGCAACGTGGTCAGCCCCAGCATTTT.

V usage is TRBV4-3 and J usage is TRBJ1-2, with D unclear. Germline V gene sequence: CDR1 LGHNA, CDR2 YSLEER. The CDR3 is 17 amino acids. V shed 2 bases and J shed 2 bases, with 18 bases lying between them. This chain's CDR3 is CASSQQLGRVGNYGYTF. The CDR3, as DNA: TGCGCCAGCAGCCAACAGTTGGGGAGGGTCGGGAACTATGGCTACACCTTC.

This chain links TRBV28 with TRBJ2-3, with D tentatively TRBD2 (6 bases). Looked up from germline, CDR1 is MDHEN and CDR2 is SYDVKM. V was clipped by 6 bases and J by 2 bases, with 15 bases between them. The CDR3 covers 15 residues. CDR3 coding DNA: TGTGCCAGCAGCCCGGGACTCCTTAACACAGATACGCAGTATTTT. It yields the protein CASSPGLLNTDTQYF.

The J gene is TRBJ2-3, the V gene TRBV6-5, with 9 nucleotides matching TRBD2. Germline CDR1 and CDR2: MNHEY and SVGAGI. The CDR3 is 14 residues long. The junction had 9 bases not matched to a gene; V was cut back by 8 bases and J by 6 bases. CDR3 sequence reads: CASGRLAVRDTQYF. DNA of the CDR3: TGTGCCAGCGGTAGACTAGCGGTACGGGATACGCAGTATTTT.

This rearrangement joins TRBV6-1 to TRBJ2-7; 8 positions match TRBD2. Trimming cost V 2 bases and J 1 base; bases outside gene matches: 10. Germline CDR1 is MNHNS and CDR2 is SASEGT. The CDR3 runs 17 residues. The CDR3 DNA sequence: TGTGCCAGCAGTGAACCCTGGCTAGCGGGTCAATCCTACGAGCAGTACTTC. Translating it yields CASSEPWLAGQSYEQYF.

The gene calls are TRBV7-3 and TRBJ2-1; D unclear. This CDR3 region has 16 residues. Per germline, CDR1 SGHTA and CDR2 FQGTGA. V lost 5 bases and J 3 bases, leaving 17 bases between the germline ends. CDR3 DNA: TGTGCCAGCAGCACGAAACCAAACTCGGGCTACAATGAGCAGTTCTTC. This encodes CASSTKPNSGYNEQFF.

CDR3 in DNA: TGTGCCAGCAGTTTGCAACAGGGGGCGACCCAGTACTTC. As protein: CASSLQQGATQYF. This rearrangement joins TRBV27 to TRBJ2-5; 9 bases fit TRBD1. CDR1 MNHEY and CDR2 SMNVEV come from the germline V gene (reference sequence). V lost 3 bases, J lost 7 bases, and 3 bases stayed unmatched. CDR3 length equals 13 residues.

This clone occurred a few times. The V and J genes are TRBV16 and TRBJ1-1; TRBD1 is a possible D gene (6 bases). This CDR3 has 16 residues. The germline V and J ends were trimmed by 4 bases and 1 base, with 16 bases remaining between them. Germline V gives CDR1 KGHSY, CDR2 FQNENV. The CDR3 loop reads CASSPLWDTKNTEAFF. DNA of the CDR3: TGTGCCAGCAGCCCACTGTGGGACACTAAGAACACTGAAGCTTTCTTT.

The chain carries TRBV28 and TRBJ2-7; 10 bases align to TRBD1. V gave up 5 bases and J gave up 4 bases; unmatched junction bases: 14. Germline V lookup: CDR1 MDHEN, CDR2 SYDVKM. CDR3 length: 17 residues. CDR3 protein: CASSPTALRDRGYEQYF. In nucleotides, the CDR3 is TGTGCCAGCAGTCCAACCGCGCTCCGGGACAGGGGTTACGAGCAGTACTTC. Full variable domain (rest looked up from reference TRBV28 and TRBJ2-7): DVKVTQSSRYLVKRTGEKVFLECVQDMDHENMFWYRQDPGLGLRLIYFSYDVKMKEKGDIPEGYSVSREKKERFSLILESASTNQTSMYLCASSPTALRDRGYEQYFGPGTRLTVT.

V gene TRBV6-5 combines with J gene TRBJ1-2, with D perhaps TRBD1 (6 bases). V gave up 6 bases and J gave up 4 bases, with 12 bases separating them. Per germline, CDR1 MNHEY and CDR2 SVGAGI. The CDR3 has 13 amino acids. CDR3 amino acids: CASSDRRRYGYTF. Written as DNA, the CDR3 is TGTGCCAGCAGCGACAGGCGTCGCTATGGCTACACCTTC.

CDR3 loop: CASSSLGGAGNEKLFF. The DNA for the CDR3 is TGTGCCAGCAGTTCCCTAGGGGGCGCGGGGAATGAAAAACTGTTTTTT. The chain uses TRBV6-5 and TRBJ1-4; 7 nucleotides line up with TRBD1. The CDR3 is 16 residues long. V lost 4 bases to trimming and J lost 5 bases; unmatched junction nucleotides: 10. Germline V gives CDR1 MNHEY, CDR2 SVGAGI.

V gene TRBV29-1 combines with J gene TRBJ2-5, with D possibly matching TRBD1 (6 bases). The V end was cut by 6 bases, the J end by 1 base, with 27 bases between. The CDR3 extends over 18 amino acids. Germline loops: CDR1 SQVTM, CDR2 ANQGSEA. This CDR3 reads CSVTPGTRSLRSQETQYF. Written as DNA, the CDR3 is TGCAGCGTGACACCCGGGACACGGTCGCTAAGGTCCCAAGAGACCCAGTACTTC. Filled out from reference TRBV29-1 and TRBJ2-5, the complete variable domain reads SAVISQKPSRDICQRGTSLTIQCQVDSQVTMMFWYRQQPGQSLTLIATANQGSEATYESGFVIDKFPISRPNLTFSTLTVSNMSPEDSSIYLCSVTPGTRSLRSQETQYFGPGTRLLVL.